This T cell receptor (beta chain) was obtained from a study of blood T cell repertoires in COVID-19. Libraries were prepared by immunoSEQ multiplex PCR; TCRdb keeps only in-frame clonotypes and omits some of them. The table has tens of thousands of clones, around 87% seen once. V gave up 7 bases and J gave up 6 bases, with 8 bases separating them. This CDR3 spans 11 amino acids. Germline V gene sequence: CDR1 MNHEY, CDR2 SVGAGI. The sample was peripheral blood. This chain connects TRBV6-5 to TRBJ2-3; D uncertain. The source of this sequence is a woman older than 75 with acute or convalescent COVID-19. CDR3 coding DNA: TGTGCCAGCACCAATCGGGATACGCAGTATTTT. Translation gives CASTNRDTQYF.